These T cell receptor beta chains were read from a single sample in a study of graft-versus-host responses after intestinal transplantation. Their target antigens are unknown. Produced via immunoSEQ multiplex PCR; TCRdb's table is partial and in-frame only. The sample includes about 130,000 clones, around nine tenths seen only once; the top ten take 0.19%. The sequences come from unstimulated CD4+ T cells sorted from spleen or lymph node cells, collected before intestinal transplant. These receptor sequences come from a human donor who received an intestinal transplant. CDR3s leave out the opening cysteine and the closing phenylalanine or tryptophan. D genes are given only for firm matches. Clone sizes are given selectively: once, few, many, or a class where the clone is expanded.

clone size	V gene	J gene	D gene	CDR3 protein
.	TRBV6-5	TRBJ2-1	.	ASRVQSANEQF
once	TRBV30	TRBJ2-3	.	AWSAGVDTQY
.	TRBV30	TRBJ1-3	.	AGGGGGNTIY
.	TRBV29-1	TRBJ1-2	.	SVGGNYGYT
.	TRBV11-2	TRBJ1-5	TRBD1	ASSGQTGIYSNQPQH
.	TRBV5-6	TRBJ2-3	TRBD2	ASSSERPGLVTSTDTQY
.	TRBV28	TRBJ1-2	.	ASSLRVANYGYT
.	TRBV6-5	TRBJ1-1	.	ATTRAGRNTEAF
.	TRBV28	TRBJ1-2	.	ASSGTLGYT
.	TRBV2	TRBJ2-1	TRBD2	ASSGGRVSF
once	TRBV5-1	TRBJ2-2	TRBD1	ASSGTGATGELF
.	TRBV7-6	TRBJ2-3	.	ASSWGFPTDTQY
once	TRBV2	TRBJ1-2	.	ASSEVGFNYGYT
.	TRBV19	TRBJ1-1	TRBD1	ASTRTGTVALAGGLPEAF
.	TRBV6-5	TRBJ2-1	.	ASSYSRYNEQF
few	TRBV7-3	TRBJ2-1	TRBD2	ASSLPSGGEQF
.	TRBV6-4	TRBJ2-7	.	ASSERDHSYEQY
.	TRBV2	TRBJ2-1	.	ASSLGVEQF
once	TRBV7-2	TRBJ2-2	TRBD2	ASSSPSGRANTGELF
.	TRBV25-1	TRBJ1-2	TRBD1	ASTARTGGEYGYT
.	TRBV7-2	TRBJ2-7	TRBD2	ASSFTSGDLYEQY
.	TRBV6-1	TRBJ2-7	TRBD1	ASNSPDRGHEEQY
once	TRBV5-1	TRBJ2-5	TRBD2	ASSEGTSGRRLLKQY
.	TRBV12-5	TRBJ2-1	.	ASGPEGRLSSYNEQF
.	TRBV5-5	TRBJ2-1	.	ASSFRRDFPEWF
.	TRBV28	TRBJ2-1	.	ASRDYNEQF
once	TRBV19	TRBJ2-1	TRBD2	ASSISGLAPSYNEQF
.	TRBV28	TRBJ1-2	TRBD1	ATGTVVYGYT
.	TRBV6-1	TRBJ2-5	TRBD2	ASSVAGARETQY